The next 31 T cell receptor beta chains were all read from a single sample in a study of coeliac disease. Clones were read by immunoSEQ multiplex PCR, and TCRdb kept only the in-frame ones, dropping some. The table includes around 5,000 clones, 55% to 70% detected once. Source material: lymphocytes from the gut lamina propria. The receptors stem from a man in his 70s with active celiac disease.

V is TRBV7-2 and J is TRBJ1-6; 8 bases match TRBD1. Per germline, CDR1 SGHTA and CDR2 FQGNSA. With 1 base clipped from V and 10 bases from J, the junction kept 6 bases outside the gene matches. This CDR3 is built from 15 residues. The CDR3 bases are TGTGCCAGCAGCTTAGAGTATGGGACAGGATCACCCCTCCACTTT. Amino acids: CASSLEYGTGSPLHF.

The chain combines TRBV9 with TRBJ2-2; D may be TRBD2 (6 bases). This CDR3 is 15 amino acids long. The germline V and J ends were trimmed by 0 bases and 6 bases, with 12 bases remaining between them. Germline V gene sequence: CDR1 SGDLS, CDR2 YYNGEE. CDR3 nucleotide sequence: TGTGCCAGCAGCGTAGGTGGACTACTGGCCGGGGAGCTGTTTTTT. It encodes CASSVGGLLAGELFF.

The chain links TRBV30 to TRBJ1-6, with unresolved D. Trimming removed 0 bases from V and 11 bases from J, with 8 bases in between. The CDR3 extends over 12 amino acids. CDR1 is GTSNPN and CDR2 is SVGIG in the germline V gene (reference sequence). CDR3 bases: TGTGCCTGGAGTGTACCAGTCGCACCCCTCCACTTT. Amino acid sequence: CAWSVPVAPLHF. Full variable domain (rest looked up from reference TRBV30 and TRBJ1-6): SQTIHQWPATLVQPVGSPLSLECTVEGTSNPNLYWYRQAAGRGLQLLFYSVGIGQISSEVPQNLSASRPQDRQFILSSKKLLLSDSGFYLCAWSVPVAPLHFGNGTRLTVT.

The chain carries TRBV6-5 and TRBJ2-3, with 8 positions matching TRBD2. J gave up 2 bases and V 7 bases, and 5 bases lay outside the gene matches. CDR3 size: 14 residues. The germline V gene encodes CDR1 MNHEY and CDR2 SVGAGI. Here the CDR3 DNA reads TGTGCCAGCAAACCGGGACTAGACACAGATACGCAGTATTTT. It specifies CASKPGLDTDTQYF.

The rearrangement links TRBV18 to TRBJ2-5; TRBD1 aligns across 7 bases. Losses at the gene ends were 8 bases for V and 4 bases for J; bases not matched to a gene: 4. The CDR3 is 12 amino acids. The germline V gene has CDR1 KGHSH and CDR2 LQKENI. CDR3 sequence reads: CASTGQRETQYF. The DNA of the CDR3 is TGTGCCAGCACGGGACAGAGAGAGACCCAGTACTTC. Full variable domain (remainder filled in from reference TRBV18 and TRBJ2-5): NAGVMQNPRHLVRRRGQEARLRCSPMKGHSHVYWYRQLPEEGLKFMVYLQKENIIDESGMPKERFSAEFPKEGPSILRIQQVVRGDSAAYFCASTGQRETQYFGPGTRLLVL.

CDR3 residues: CASRLRLDGGHEQYF. CDR3 DNA: TGTGCCAGTCGACTTCGACTAGATGGTGGGCACGAGCAGTACTTC. The chain has TRBV27 and TRBJ2-7; D possibly corresponds to TRBD2 (6 bases). Germline loops: CDR1 MNHEY, CDR2 SMNVEV (reference sequence). The CDR3 is 15 residues long. Trimming shortened V by 9 bases and J by 5 bases, and 23 bases separated the two germline ends.

This chain's CDR3 is CASSRYSGLAHEQFF. CDR3 nucleotide sequence: TGTGCCAGCAGCCGATACTCGGGACTAGCCCATGAGCAGTTCTTC. The V and J genes are TRBV4-2 and TRBJ2-1; 9 nucleotides line up with TRBD2. The CDR3 consists of 15 residues. V lost 4 bases and J lost 8; bases outside the gene matches: 9. Per the germline V gene, CDR1 is LGHNA and CDR2 is YNFKEQ.

This clone has only a few counts. The V gene is TRBV6-5, the J gene TRBJ1-1; the match to TRBD1 covers 8 bases. The CDR3 runs to 15 residues. J gave up 0 bases and V 5 bases, and 5 bases lay outside the gene matches. Per the germline V gene, CDR1 is MNHEY and CDR2 is SVGAGI. The CDR3 DNA is TGTGCCAGCAGTACCGGGACAGGAATGAACACTGAAGCTTTCTTT. Translation: CASSTGTGMNTEAFF.

The chain recombines TRBV2 with TRBJ2-2; 9 bases line up with TRBD2. V shed 10 bases, J shed 5 bases, and the junction held 8 bases outside the gene matches. Germline values: CDR1 SNHLY, CDR2 FYNNEI. CDR3 length: 14 amino acids. CDR3 protein: CATKAGGGTGELFF. The DNA of the CDR3 is TGTGCCACCAAGGCGGGAGGGGGTACCGGGGAGCTGTTTTTT.

V usage is TRBV28 and J usage is TRBJ1-2; 10 nucleotides agree with TRBD1. Germline V gene sequence: CDR1 MDHEN, CDR2 SYDVKM. The junction had 8 bases not matched to a gene; V was cut back by 4 bases and J by 3 bases. The CDR3 loop spans 16 amino acids. The DNA of the CDR3 is TGTGCCAGCAGTTCCCATAAGACAGGGGGCGACTATGGCTACACCTTC. Translated: CASSSHKTGGDYGYTF.

DNA for the CDR3: TGTGCCAGCTCACCGGGACAGGATTATGAGCCCCAGCATTTT. Translating it yields CASSPGQDYEPQHF. This sequence joins TRBV18 and TRBJ1-5; 8 bases match TRBD1. Per the germline V gene, CDR1 is KGHSH and CDR2 is LQKENI. V lost 3 bases, J lost 8 bases, and 6 bases stayed unmatched. The CDR3 has 14 amino acids.

This chain joins TRBV14 and TRBJ1-2; D possibly corresponds to TRBD1 (5 bases). Trimming cost V 2 bases and J 5 bases, with 6 bases left between them. The CDR3 has 12 residues. CDR1 is SGHDN, CDR2 FVKESK, per germline. The CDR3 reads CASSQSGYGYTF. In DNA form, the CDR3 reads TGTGCCAGCAGCCAATCAGGGTATGGCTACACCTTC.

This chain joins TRBV27 and TRBJ1-6; D remains ambiguous. This CDR3 is 14 amino acids long. Trimming stripped 6 bases from V and 8 bases from J, with 14 bases between. The germline gives CDR1 MNHEY, CDR2 SMNVEV (reference sequence). The CDR3: CASSRGIRDSPLHF. The CDR3 DNA reads as TGTGCCAGCAGCCGCGGGATACGGGATTCACCCCTCCACTTT.

For this clone: Different DNA sequences within this sample yield the same CDR3. The chain uses TRBV28 and TRBJ1-6, with 7 bases aligning to TRBD1. Trimming removed 3 bases from V and 7 bases from J; junction bases left unmatched: 9. Germline CDR1 and CDR2: MDHEN and SYDVKM. The CDR3 has 16 amino acids. For the CDR3, the DNA is TGTGCCAGCAGTTTGAGGTTCTCAGGGGGGAATTCACCCCTCCACTTT. Protein product: CASSLRFSGGNSPLHF.

With respect to this clone: The identical CDR3 is also encoded by other nucleotide sequences in the sample. The V and J genes are TRBV4-2 and TRBJ1-6; 9 positions match TRBD1. CDR3 size: 18 residues. The V segment lost 3 bases and the J segment 3 bases; nucleotides outside the gene matches: 9. Germline V gene lookup returns CDR1 LGHNA and CDR2 YNFKEQ. CDR3 nucleotide sequence: TGTGCCAGCAGCCAGGGGCCGACAGGGGGTGACTATAATTCACCCCTCCACTTT. It is translated as CASSQGPTGGDYNSPLHF.

This clone was observed once. The chain is built from TRBV6-6 and TRBJ2-5; 12 bases fit TRBD2. This CDR3 has 14 residues. Trimming cost V 7 bases and J 5 bases; bases outside gene matches: 5. Germline V lookup: CDR1 MNHNY, CDR2 SVGAGI (reference sequence). CDR3 DNA sequence: TGTGCCAGCACTCTAGCGGGGGGGCCTGAGACCCAGTACTTC. It yields the protein CASTLAGGPETQYF.

The CDR3: CATSRVGTSGRADTQYF. The CDR3 DNA reads TGTGCCACCAGCAGAGTTGGGACTAGCGGGAGAGCAGATACGCAGTATTTT. J is TRBJ2-3 and V is TRBV15; 14 bases line up with TRBD2. Trimming cost V 1 base and J 4 bases; bases outside gene matches: 4. This CDR3 has 17 residues. The germline gives CDR1 LNHNV, CDR2 YYDKDF (reference sequence).

The table lists this clone with a few counts. The gene calls are TRBV2 and TRBJ2-3; D possibly corresponds to TRBD2 (7 bases). Trimming left V 6 bases short and J 5 bases short, with 18 bases between. Germline CDR1 is SNHLY and CDR2 is FYNNEI. The CDR3 consists of 15 residues. CDR3 DNA: TGTGCCAGCAGAGGAATGGGGGGGCCTGGAGATACGCAGTATTTT. It yields the protein CASRGMGGPGDTQYF.

The chain is built from TRBV7-4 and TRBJ2-2, with TRBD1 matching 12 bases. The germline V gene encodes CDR1 SGHVT and CDR2 SQSDAQ. Trimming removed 5 bases from V and 7 bases from J; junction bases left unmatched: 2. The CDR3 sequence is 14 residues long. The CDR3: CASSGTGGFGELFF. As DNA, the CDR3 is TGTGCCAGCAGCGGGACAGGGGGCTTCGGGGAGCTGTTTTTT.

This sequence joins TRBV5-1 and TRBJ2-2; 9 bases agree with TRBD2. The CDR3 has 16 amino acids. After removal of 0 bases from V and 7 bases from J, the junction contained 7 bases not matched to a gene. Germline CDR1 is SGHRS and CDR2 is YFSETQ. CDR3 sequence: CASSLGLAVGNGELFF. The CDR3 DNA is TGCGCCAGCAGCTTGGGACTAGCGGTGGGGAACGGGGAGCTGTTTTTT.

A few counts support this clone. The chain is built from TRBV9 and TRBJ2-5; the match to TRBD2 covers 14 bases. This CDR3 has 16 residues. The V gene's germline CDR1 is SGDLS and CDR2 YYNGEE. V was pared by 0 bases and J by 5 bases, with 3 bases of the junction left unmatched. The DNA of the CDR3 is TGTGCCAGCAGCGTAGGGACTAGCGGGAGGTGGGAGACCCAGTACTTC. Its protein is CASSVGTSGRWETQYF.

This CDR3 is CASSKGGGLSRETQYF. The CDR3 DNA reads TGTGCCAGCAGCAAAGGGGGGGGCCTCTCCCGTGAGACCCAGTACTTC. V usage is TRBV11-2 and J usage is TRBJ2-5; weak D call: TRBD2 (7 bases). CDR1 and CDR2 (germline): SGHAT, FQNNGV. The CDR3 has 16 amino acids. Between the trimmed V and J ends, which lost 5 bases and 5 bases, there was a span of 21 bases.

The genes are TRBV19 and TRBJ1-1; a weak D match, TRBD1 (5 bases). The CDR3 loop spans 12 amino acids. Trimming left V 7 bases short and J 1 base short, with 7 bases between. The germline V gene has CDR1 LNHDA and CDR2 SQIVND (reference sequence). The CDR3 loop is CASTDRNTEAFF. CDR3 in DNA: TGTGCCAGTACAGACAGGAACACTGAAGCTTTCTTT.

This clone has more than one count but fewer than ten. The J gene is TRBJ2-1, the V gene TRBV10-1; 9 positions match TRBD2. V lost 7 bases to trimming and J lost 8 bases; unmatched junction nucleotides: 6. Germline V gene lookup returns CDR1 WNHNN and CDR2 SYGVQD (reference sequence). The CDR3 contains 13 residues. CDR3 protein: CASTASGNYEQFF. CDR3 sequence (DNA): TGCGCCAGCACGGCTAGCGGGAACTATGAGCAGTTCTTC.

The J gene is TRBJ2-4, the V gene TRBV14; TRBD1 agrees at 7 bases. V dropped 4 bases and J dropped 10; count of bases not matched to a gene: 19. Looked up from germline, CDR1 is SGHDN and CDR2 is FVKESK. The CDR3 runs to 17 residues. CDR3 sequence (DNA): TGTGCCAGCAGCCCCTACGGCAGGGGGTCATCGCACTCAATTCAGTACTTC. Protein sequence: CASSPYGRGSSHSIQYF.

This clone was counted a few times. The genes are TRBV15 and TRBJ2-7; 9 nucleotides align to TRBD1. The CDR3 contains 15 residues. Per germline, CDR1 LNHNV and CDR2 YYDKDF (reference sequence). With V trimmed by 1 base and J by 5 bases, 6 bases remained unmatched. CDR3 sequence (DNA): TGTGCCACCAGCAGAGGACAGGGGGAATCCCACGAGCAGTACTTC. This translates into CATSRGQGESHEQYF.

This chain joins TRBV6-1 and TRBJ2-1; 11 nucleotides agree with TRBD2. Germline trimming cut 6 bases from V and 7 bases from J; bases unmatched to any gene: 8. The V gene's germline CDR1 is MNHNS and CDR2 SASEGT. CDR3 length equals 15 residues. For the CDR3, the DNA is TGTGCCAGCAGCCTACTAGCGGGAGTTTTTAATGAGCAGTTCTTC. This sequence encodes CASSLLAGVFNEQFF.

This rearrangement joins TRBV7-2 to TRBJ2-1, with 14 nucleotides matching TRBD2. The CDR3 is 17 amino acids. Germline V CDR1 and CDR2: SGHTA, FQGNSA. V lost 0 bases to trimming and J lost 9 bases; unmatched junction nucleotides: 7. The CDR3, as DNA: TGTGCCAGCAGCTTAGCGGGGCTGACTAGCGGGGGGGGTGAGCAGTTCTTC. Translating gives CASSLAGLTSGGGEQFF.

The chain couples TRBV5-4 to TRBJ1-2; D remains unclear. The CDR3 runs 16 residues. Trimming pared 3 bases from V and 0 bases from J, leaving 15 bases between. CDR1 and CDR2 from the germline V gene are SGHNT and YYREEE (reference sequence). Written as DNA, the CDR3 is TGTGCCAGCAGCTCGGCTCTGACGGGAACTAACTATGGCTACACCTTC. Its translation is CASSSALTGTNYGYTF.

V and J are TRBV30 and TRBJ2-7; D may be TRBD1 (5 bases). Trimming removed 4 bases from V and 4 bases from J, with 14 bases in between. Germline assignment: CDR1 GTSNPN and CDR2 SVGIG (reference sequence). The length of the CDR3 is 13 residues. The CDR3 bases are TGTGCCTGGAAAATCGAGACAGCATACGAGCAGTACTTC. It specifies CAWKIETAYEQYF. Drawing the rest from reference TRBV30 and TRBJ2-7, the complete variable domain is SQTIHQWPATLVQPVGSPLSLECTVEGTSNPNLYWYRQAAGRGLQLLFYSVGIGQISSEVPQNLSASRPQDRQFILSSKKLLLSDSGFYLCAWKIETAYEQYFGPGTRLTVT.

The chain combines TRBV28 with TRBJ1-4; D is undetermined. Germline V gene lookup returns CDR1 MDHEN and CDR2 SYDVKM. This CDR3 spans 13 amino acids. V was shortened by 7 bases and J by 0 bases, with 6 bases between the two germline ends. The CDR3 loop reads CASTQSTNEKLFF. For the CDR3, the DNA is TGTGCCAGCACTCAGTCAACTAATGAAAAACTGTTTTTT.